This TCR beta chain was captured in a study of CD8+ T cells in alopecia areata. Extracted RNA was reverse transcribed, and the resulting cDNA served as sequencing template. Only in-frame clones appear in the TCRdb table, and some are missing; sequencing was by immunoSEQ multiplex PCR. The data hold under 150,000 clones, with around 50% observed a single time. In its sample, this clone was seen once. This CDR3 spans 13 amino acids. Germline V CDR1 and CDR2: SGHVS, FQNEAQ. The ends were cut back, 2 bases at V and 0 bases at J, with 3 bases in the middle. The chain uses TRBV7-8 and TRBJ2-3; D remains unclear. Source material: NKG2D-low CD8+ T cells sorted from blood. This TCR came from a human donor with alopecia areata. The CDR3 sequence: CASSLSSTDTQYF. CDR3 nucleotides: TGTGCCAGCAGCTTATCGAGCACAGATACGCAGTATTTT.